Detailed here is one T cell receptor (beta chain). The conserved phenylalanine or tryptophan normally closing the CDR3 is absent here, so this likely arose from a read error. The DNA is left out, because the CDR3 cannot be placed on it with certainty; the CDR3 is given as TCRdb lists it. Germline V lookup: CDR1 SQVTM, CDR2 ANQGSEA. With termini counted, the CDR3 has 14 amino acids. No cell sorting was done before RNA was extracted from the tissue. A modified ARM-PCR protocol with three rounds of nested PCR amplified TCRbeta. TCRdb redid the calling of the multiplex PCR reads with MiXCR, one entry per CDR3 protein. The table has some 120,000 distinct CDR3 sequences, around three fifths seen once; the top ten hold around 13%. This specimen belongs to a study of tumor and adjacent non-tumor tissue in lung cancer.

The chain is built from TRBV29-1 and TRBJ2-5; no check of the table's D call, TRBD1, against the DNA was made. The sequence came from a man younger than 40 with non-small cell lung cancer. The sample comprised lung tumor tissue. This chain's CDR3 is CSVEYGGTRETQCS.